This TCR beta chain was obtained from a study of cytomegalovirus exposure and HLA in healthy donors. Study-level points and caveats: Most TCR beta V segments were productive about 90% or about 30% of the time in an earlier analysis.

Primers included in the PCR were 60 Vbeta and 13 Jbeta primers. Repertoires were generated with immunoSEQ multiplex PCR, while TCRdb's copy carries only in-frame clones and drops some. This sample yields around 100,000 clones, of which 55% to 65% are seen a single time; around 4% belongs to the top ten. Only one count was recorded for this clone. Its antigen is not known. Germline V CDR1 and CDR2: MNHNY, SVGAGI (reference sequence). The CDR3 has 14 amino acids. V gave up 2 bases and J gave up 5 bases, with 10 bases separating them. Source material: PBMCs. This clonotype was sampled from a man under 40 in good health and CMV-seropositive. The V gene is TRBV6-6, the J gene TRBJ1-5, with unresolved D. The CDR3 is CASSYRQAYQPQHF. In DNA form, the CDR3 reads TGTGCCAGCAGTTACCGTCAGGCGTATCAGCCCCAGCATTTT.